This T cell receptor (beta chain) was documented in a study of T cells in Graves' hyperthyroidism and ophthalmopathy. Findings and caveats of the study: Among clonotypes expanded in thyroid above 0.001, most were also found in blood. In the analysis, a 13 V-J model separated ophthalmopathy from stable hyperthyroidism.

Trimming took 0 bases from V and 5 from J, leaving 7 bases between them. Germline V gene data show CDR1 as LNHNV and CDR2 as YYDKDF (reference sequence). This CDR3 has 13 residues. RNA transcripts served as the template for amplifying TCR beta CDR3 regions. Primed by the HTBI set, a first-round RT-PCR was run on the TCR CDR3. TCRdb re-called the multiplex PCR reads through MiXCR, storing one row per CDR3 protein. Of 600,000 to 700,000 distinct CDR3 sequences detected, about 45% appear once; the ten largest clones hold 6.5% to 9%. This clonotype was picked up many times. Its antigen is not identified. The study excluded patients with uncontrolled infection, other autoimmune disease, pregnancy or lactation.

The source of this sequence is an adult man with Graves' disease, either hyperthyroidism or ophthalmopathy (not recorded which). This chain connects TRBV15 to TRBJ1-1; no reliable D call. The sample taken for sequencing was peripheral blood or thyroid tissue (not recorded which). The CDR3 is CATSRDPVTEAFF. Written as DNA, the CDR3 is TGTGCCACCAGCAGAGACCCGGTAACTGAAGCTTTCTTT.